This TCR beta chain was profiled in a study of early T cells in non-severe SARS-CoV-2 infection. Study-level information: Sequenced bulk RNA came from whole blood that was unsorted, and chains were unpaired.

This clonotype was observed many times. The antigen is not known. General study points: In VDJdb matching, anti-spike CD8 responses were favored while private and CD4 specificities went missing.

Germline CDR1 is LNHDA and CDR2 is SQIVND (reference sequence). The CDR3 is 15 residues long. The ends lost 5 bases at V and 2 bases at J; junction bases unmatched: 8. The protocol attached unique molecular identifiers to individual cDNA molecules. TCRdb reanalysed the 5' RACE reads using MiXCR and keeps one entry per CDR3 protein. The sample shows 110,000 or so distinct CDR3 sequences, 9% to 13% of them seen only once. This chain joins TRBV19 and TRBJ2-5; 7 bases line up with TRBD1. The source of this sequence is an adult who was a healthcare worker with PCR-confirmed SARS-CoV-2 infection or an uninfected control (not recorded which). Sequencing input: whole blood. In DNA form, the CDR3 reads TGTGCCAGTAGTTCCGACAGGGTATATCAAGAGACCCAGTACTTC. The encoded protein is CASSSDRVYQETQYF.